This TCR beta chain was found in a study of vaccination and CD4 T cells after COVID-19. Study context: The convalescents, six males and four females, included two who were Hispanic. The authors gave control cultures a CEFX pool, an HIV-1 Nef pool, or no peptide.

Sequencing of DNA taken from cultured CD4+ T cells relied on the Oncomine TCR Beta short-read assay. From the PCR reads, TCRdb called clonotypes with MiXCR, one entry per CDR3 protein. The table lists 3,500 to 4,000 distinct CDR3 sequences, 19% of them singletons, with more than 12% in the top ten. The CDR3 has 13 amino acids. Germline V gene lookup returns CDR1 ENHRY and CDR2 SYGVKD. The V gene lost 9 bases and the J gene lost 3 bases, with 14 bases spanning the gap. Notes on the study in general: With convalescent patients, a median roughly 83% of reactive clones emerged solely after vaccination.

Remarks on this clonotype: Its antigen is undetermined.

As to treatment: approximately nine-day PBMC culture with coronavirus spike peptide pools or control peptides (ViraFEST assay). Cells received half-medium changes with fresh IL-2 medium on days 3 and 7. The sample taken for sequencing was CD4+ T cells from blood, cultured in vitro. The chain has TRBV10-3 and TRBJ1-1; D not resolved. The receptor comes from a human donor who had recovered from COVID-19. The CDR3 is CAMQVRQDTEAFF. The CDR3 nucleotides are TGTGCCATGCAGGTCAGGCAGGACACTGAAGCTTTCTTT.